A selection of T cell receptor beta chains follows, all from one sample in a study of post-analysis software for immune sequencing data. MiXCR, applied by TCRdb to the PCR reads, yields one record per CDR3 protein. The sample carries 750,000 to 900,000 distinct CDR3 sequences, around 46% recorded once. The sample taken for sequencing was blood. These receptors originate from a girl between 10 and 17 years old with multiple sclerosis. Each CDR3 is given with its conserved first and last residue. A D gene is named only where the DNA matches it firmly. Only part of the rows carry a size: once, few, many, or a class if the clone is expanded.

j_gene | abundance | v_gene | d_gene | CDR3nt | CDR3aa
TRBJ2-7 | few | TRBV2 | TRBD2 | TGTGCCAATAGCGGGAGCTCCCACGAGCAGTACTTC | CANSGSSHEQYF
TRBJ2-1 | NA | TRBV29-1 | TRBD2 | TGCAGCGTTGAACCCCTAGGGGGCCTAGCGGGAGGCCTATTCAACAATGAGCAGTTCTTC | CSVEPLGGLAGGLFNNEQFF
TRBJ2-5 | NA | TRBV5-1 | NA | TGCGCCAGCAGCTTGGGAACCTCCAATGGAGAGCAGTACTTC | CASSLGTSNGEQYF
TRBJ2-4 | few | TRBV11-2 | TRBD2 | TGTGCCAGCAGCAGTGGGACTAGCGGGTCGATAGCCAAAAACATTCAGTACTTC | CASSSGTSGSIAKNIQYF
TRBJ2-5 | few | TRBV29-1 | TRBD2 | TGCAGCGCCCGCCTTGGGGCGGGAGGAGAGACCCAGTACTTC | CSARLGAGGETQYF
TRBJ2-7 | few | TRBV4-1 | TRBD2 | TGCGCCAGCAGCGAAACGCTGACTAGCGGGGAGAACTACGAGCAGTACTTC | CASSETLTSGENYEQYF
TRBJ1-1 | NA | TRBV14 | NA | TGTGCCAGCAGCCAGGGTTGGGCGAACACTGAAGCTTTCTTT | CASSQGWANTEAFF
TRBJ2-7 | few | TRBV9 | NA | TGTGCCAGCAGCGTAGGGGGGATTGCCTACGAGCAGTACTTC | CASSVGGIAYEQYF
TRBJ1-5 | NA | TRBV15 | NA | TGTGCCACCAGCCCCGTAGCCCCGGAGCCCCAGCATTTT | CATSPVAPEPQHF
TRBJ2-3 | few | TRBV7-9 | NA | TGTGCCAGCAGCCCGCGGGATTTCCACCCAGATACGCAGTATTTT | CASSPRDFHPDTQYF
TRBJ2-1 | NA | TRBV20-1 | NA | TGCAGTGCTATGGGCGGGATGGGAAACAATGAGCAGTTCTTC | CSAMGGMGNNEQFF
TRBJ2-3 | NA | TRBV4-2 | TRBD2 | TGTGCCAGCAGCCAAGAGGGACTAGCGGGAGGTGTCACAGATACGCAGTATTTT | CASSQEGLAGGVTDTQYF
TRBJ2-7 | few | TRBV5-1 | NA | TGTGCCAGCAGCTTAGAGGACGAGCAGTACTTC | CASSLEDEQYF
TRBJ1-4 | NA | TRBV5-1 | NA | TGCGCCAGCAGCGGTATGGGACTGCCTAATGAAAAACTGTTTTTT | CASSGMGLPNEKLFF
TRBJ2-1 | few | TRBV7-8 | TRBD2 | TGTGCCAGCAGCTTAGTTACTAGCGGGAGCGTGGGCAATGAGCAGTTCTTC | CASSLVTSGSVGNEQFF
TRBJ1-2 | NA | TRBV20-1 | NA | TGCAGTGCTAGTCCCGGGTATGGCTATGGCTACACCTTC | CSASPGYGYGYTF